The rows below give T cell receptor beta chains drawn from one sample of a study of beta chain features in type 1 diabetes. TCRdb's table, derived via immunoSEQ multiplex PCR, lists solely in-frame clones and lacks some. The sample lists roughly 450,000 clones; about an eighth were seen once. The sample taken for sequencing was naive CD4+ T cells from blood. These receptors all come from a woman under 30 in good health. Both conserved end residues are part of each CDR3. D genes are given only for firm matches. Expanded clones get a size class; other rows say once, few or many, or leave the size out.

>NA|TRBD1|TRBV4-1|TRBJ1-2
CASRSAGTGNYGYTF
TGCGCCAGCAGATCCGCCGGGACAGGGAACTATGGCTACACCTTC
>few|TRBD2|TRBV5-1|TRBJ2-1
CASSLTGTSGSNEQFF
TGCGCCAGCAGCCTCACCGGGACTAGCGGGAGCAATGAGCAGTTCTTC
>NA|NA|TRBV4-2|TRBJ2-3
CASSQVRDLIYF
TGTGCCAGCAGCCAAGTCCGGGACTTGATTTATTTT
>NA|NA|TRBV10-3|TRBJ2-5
CAISALGPQETQYF
TGTGCCATCAGTGCCCTGGGGCCCCAAGAGACCCAGTACTTC
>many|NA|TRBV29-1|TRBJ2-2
CSVGEPAGELFF
TGCAGCGTTGGTGAGCCGGCCGGGGAGCTGTTTTTT
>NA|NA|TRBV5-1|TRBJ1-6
CASSYGTVSSYNSPLHF
TGCGCCAGCAGCTATGGGACGGTCAGCTCCTATAATTCACCCCTCCACTTT
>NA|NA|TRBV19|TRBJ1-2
CASSLGTYYGYTF
TGTGCCAGTAGTCTCGGGACCTACTATGGCTACACCTTC
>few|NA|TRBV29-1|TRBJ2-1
CSGGAYNEQFF
TGCAGCGGGGGAGCCTACAATGAGCAGTTCTTC
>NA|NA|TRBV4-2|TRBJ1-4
CASSRAGFVDEKLFF
TGTGCCAGCAGCCGGGCGGGGTTTGTGGATGAAAAACTGTTTTTT
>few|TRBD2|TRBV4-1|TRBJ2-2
CASSSGGPRHGELFF
TGCGCCAGCAGTAGCGGGGGACCGAGGCACGGGGAGCTGTTTTTT
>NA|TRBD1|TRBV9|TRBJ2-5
CASSDGQGVRTETQYF
TGTGCCAGCAGCGACGGACAGGGGGTGAGGACGGAGACCCAGTACTTC
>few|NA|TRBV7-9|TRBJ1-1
CASSSQGTVATEAFF
TGTGCCAGCAGCTCCCAAGGGACCGTGGCGACTGAAGCTTTCTTT
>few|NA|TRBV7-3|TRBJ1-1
CASSAPEAFF
TGTGCCAGCAGCGCGCCTGAAGCTTTCTTT
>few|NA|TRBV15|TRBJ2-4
CATSRDRVAKNIQYF
TGTGCCACCAGCAGAGACAGGGTAGCCAAAAACATTCAGTACTTC
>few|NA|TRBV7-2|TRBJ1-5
CASSLGLGNQPQHF
TGTGCCAGCAGCTTAGGGCTGGGCAATCAGCCCCAGCATTTT
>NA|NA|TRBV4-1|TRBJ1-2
CASSQDPQSWHGYTF
TGCGCCAGCAGCCAAGATCCCCAATCCTGGCATGGCTACACCTTC